One and the same sample provided the 28 T cell receptor beta chains below, sequenced in a study of metastatic and nonmetastatic thyroid tumors. TCRdb reanalyzed the PCR reads with MiXCR. Altogether roughly 98,000 clones are present, under 15% being singletons, with the ten largest covering roughly 3.6%. Patients underwent thyroid surgery, and none had received any treatment before it. Sequenced material: blood. The receptors here all came from a female donor with papillary thyroid cancer or a benign thyroid nodule (not recorded which). Some clones in this sample may be carry-over from other donors' samples.

This clone was counted many times. This chain uses TRBV19 with TRBJ1-1; D not resolved. The CDR3 runs 13 residues. Trimming removed 0 bases from V and 4 bases from J, with 6 bases in between. Looked up from germline, CDR1 is LNHDA and CDR2 is SQIVND (reference sequence). The CDR3, as DNA: TGTGCCAGTAGTATAGATGAGTTCACTGAAGCTTTCTTT. Amino acids: CASSIDEFTEAFF.

This clone has a count of ten or more. The J gene is TRBJ1-6, the V gene TRBV20-1; D not resolved. The V and J ends lost 5 bases and 0 bases respectively, with 14 bases between them. The germline V gene has CDR1 DFQATT and CDR2 SNEGSKA (reference sequence). The CDR3 consists of 16 residues. The CDR3 DNA sequence: TGCAGTGCTTCTTGGGGTCCCCCCTCCTATAATTCACCCCTCCACTTT. Translated: CSASWGPPSYNSPLHF.

Turning to this clone: A read error may be the cause here, since a much bigger clone is one base away. The rearrangement joins TRBV9 to TRBJ1-3; the D gene is possibly TRBD1 (5 bases). The CDR3 contains 18 residues. CDR1 is SGDLS and CDR2 is YYNGEE in the germline V gene. Trimming removed 3 bases from V and 0 bases from J, with 19 bases in between. CDR3 loop: CASSGRTWGLLSGNTIYF. The CDR3 nucleotides are TGTGCCAGCAGCGGCAGGACATGGGGCCTCCTCTCTGGAAACACCATATATTTT.

In its sample, this clone was seen many times. Other DNA variants within this sample encode the same CDR3. The chain links TRBV4-1 to TRBJ1-5; possibly TRBD1 for D (6 bases). The CDR3 contains 15 residues. Trimming left V 0 bases short and J 3 bases short, with 9 bases between. CDR1 MGHRA and CDR2 YSYEKL come from the germline V gene. The CDR3 sequence: CASSQDHRDNQPQHF. In nucleotides, the CDR3 is TGCGCCAGCAGCCAAGATCACAGGGACAATCAGCCCCAGCATTTT.

With respect to this clone: Just one base apart from a much larger clone, this may be a read error. The genes are TRBV5-1 and TRBJ2-5; no definite D call. The germline CDR1 and CDR2 sequences are SGHRS and YFSETQ. This CDR3 comprises 15 residues. V dropped 2 bases and J dropped 5 bases, with 16 bases sitting between them. The CDR3 is CASSLGSSILETQYF. The CDR3 DNA sequence: TGCGCCAGCAGCTTAGGGTCTTCTATCTTGGAGACCCAGTACTTC.

To note about this clone: This may be a read error, as it is one base from a much larger clone. The chain links TRBV4-1 to TRBJ2-7; D tentatively reads TRBD1 or TRBD2 (6 bases each). This CDR3 spans 15 amino acids. V lost 3 bases and J 1 base, leaving 13 bases between the germline ends. The V gene's germline CDR1 is MGHRA and CDR2 YSYEKL. CDR3 sequence: CASSQNRGPSYEQYF. CDR3 nucleotides: TGCGCCAGCAGCCAGAATCGGGGGCCTTCCTACGAGCAGTACTTC.

This clone was counted ten times or more. The V call is TRBV28, the J call TRBJ2-1; 7 bases are a match to TRBD2. The CDR3 length is 15 residues. CDR1 and CDR2 from the germline V gene are MDHEN and SYDVKM. V lost 3 bases and J lost 7; bases outside the gene matches: 9. CDR3 protein: CASSLAGSGRNEQFF. CDR3 in DNA: TGTGCCAGCAGTTTGGCCGGGTCCGGGAGGAATGAGCAGTTCTTC.

With regard to this clone: A much larger clone lies a single base off, so this may be a read error. This chain joins TRBV14 and TRBJ1-6; D is undetermined. The ends were cut back, 5 bases at V and 14 bases at J, with 10 bases in the middle. This CDR3 is 11 amino acids long. Germline lookup yields CDR1 SGHDN and CDR2 FVKESK. CDR3: CASSVGASLHF. DNA of the CDR3: TGTGCCAGCAGCGTGGGAGCATCCCTCCACTTT.

This clone was seen many times. The V call is TRBV7-8, the J call TRBJ1-1; D remains ambiguous. Germline V gene data show CDR1 as SGHVS and CDR2 as FQNEAQ. Trimming cost V 3 bases and J 9 bases, with 11 bases left between them. The CDR3 sequence is 12 residues long. CDR3 nucleotides: TGTGCCAGCAGCTTTCCCGGACGGCAAGCTTTCTTT. Translated: CASSFPGRQAFF.

This clone has a handful of counts. The genes are TRBV27 and TRBJ2-1; maybe TRBD1 (5 bases). Trimming pared 5 bases from V and 0 bases from J, leaving 20 bases between. Germline V lookup: CDR1 MNHEY, CDR2 SMNVEV (reference sequence). This CDR3 has 18 residues. The CDR3 reads CASSPFRVGLSSYNEQFF. The CDR3, as DNA: TGTGCCAGCAGTCCCTTTAGAGTGGGGCTCAGCTCCTACAATGAGCAGTTCTTC.

This clone came up many times. The rearrangement uses TRBV11-1 and TRBJ1-2; a weak D match, TRBD1 (5 bases). The CDR3 runs 16 residues. The germline V gene encodes CDR1 SGHAT and CDR2 FQDESV (reference sequence). V was shortened by 1 base and J by 4 bases, with 16 bases between the two germline ends. The CDR3 reads CASSLVGTQGPYGYTF. The CDR3 coding sequence is TGTGCCAGCAGCTTAGTGGGGACCCAGGGCCCCTATGGCTACACCTTC.

About this clone: Mismatch with germline at one junction end may stem from a read error. The J gene is TRBJ1-6, the V gene TRBV7-2; D is undetermined. The CDR3 has 15 residues. From germline, CDR1 is SGHTA and CDR2 FQGNSA. The CDR3 spells CAISLPGWAGSPLHF. The CDR3 DNA is TGTGCCATCAGCTTACCCGGTTGGGCGGGTTCACCCCTCCACTTT.

Comments on this clone: A much larger clone sits a single nucleotide away, making a read error possible. In nucleotides, the CDR3 is TGTGCCGGCAGCCCCCTTGGGCAGGAAGAGACCCAGTACTTC. Amino acids: CAGSPLGQEETQYF. V is TRBV11-2 and J is TRBJ2-5; no firm D call. This CDR3 spans 14 amino acids. Germline V lookup: CDR1 SGHAT, CDR2 FQNNGV.

This clone was seen at least ten times. The CDR3 bases are TGTGCCAGCAGCGTAGGAAGACACCCCTTCTCTGGAAACACCATATATTTT. Translated: CASSVGRHPFSGNTIYF. The rearrangement joins TRBV9 to TRBJ1-3; D unresolved. Germline lookup yields CDR1 SGDLS and CDR2 YYNGEE. This CDR3 has 17 amino acids. V lost 0 bases and J lost 0, with 13 bases in between.

The rearrangement uses TRBV6-2 or TRBV6-3 and TRBJ2-1; D might be TRBD1 or TRBD2, each matching 5 bases. Trimming stripped 0 bases from V and 8 bases from J, with 23 bases between. Per germline, CDR1 MNHEY and CDR2 SVGEGT. This CDR3 has 18 residues. CDR3 DNA sequence: TGTGCCAGCAGTTACTCGAAACCTGGGGCTGGAGGTGGAGATGAGCAGTTCTTC. It translates to CASSYSKPGAGGGDEQFF.

This clone has a count of ten or more. The chain links TRBV6-2 or TRBV6-3 to TRBJ2-3, with 14 bases identical to TRBD2. The CDR3 totals 16 residues. The germline gives CDR1 MNHEY, CDR2 SVGEGT. The J segment lost 2 bases and the V segment lost 5 bases, leaving 3 bases of the junction unmatched. CDR3 DNA: TGTGCCAGCAGTAGGACTAGCGGGGGGCCCACAGATACGCAGTATTTT. Translating it yields CASSRTSGGPTDTQYF.

This clone was counted at least ten times. The chain employs TRBV7-6 and TRBJ1-2; D perhaps matches TRBD1 (5 bases). CDR1 and CDR2 (germline): SGHVS, FNYEAQ. This CDR3 is 13 amino acids long. Trimming pared 5 bases from V and 4 bases from J, leaving 11 bases between. The CDR3, as DNA: TGTGCCAGCAGCCTCTACGACAGCTATGGCTACACCTTC. Protein product: CASSLYDSYGYTF.

The sample holds many counts of this clone. This rearrangement joins TRBV28 to TRBJ1-5; TRBD1 might be the D (5 bases). Trimming took off 6 bases at V and 3 bases at J, with 12 bases between the two ends. This CDR3 spans 14 amino acids. Germline CDR1 is MDHEN and CDR2 is SYDVKM. The CDR3 DNA reads as TGTGCCAGCAGCCTGGACACCACCAATCAGCCCCAGCATTTT. Amino acids: CASSLDTTNQPQHF.

There are many counts of this clone. The chain combines TRBV5-1 with TRBJ1-4; D call uncertain. This CDR3 has 13 amino acids. Germline lookup yields CDR1 SGHRS and CDR2 YFSETQ. Trimming removed 4 bases at V and 5 bases at J, with 9 bases between. Here the CDR3 DNA reads TGCGCCAGCAGCGATCTAGGGAATGAAAAACTGTTTTTT. Its protein product is CASSDLGNEKLFF.

This clone was seen many times. The chain links TRBV6-1 to TRBJ2-7; 7 positions agree with TRBD1. This CDR3 is built from 15 residues. The germline gives CDR1 MNHNS, CDR2 SASEGT. The J segment lost 3 bases and the V segment lost 6 bases, leaving 11 bases of the junction unmatched. The CDR3 reads CASRPDRSFFYEQYF. CDR3 DNA sequence: TGTGCCAGCAGGCCGGACAGGTCCTTCTTCTACGAGCAGTACTTC.

This clone was recorded many times. The chain combines TRBV5-1 with TRBJ1-2; D gene ambiguous. The CDR3 covers 14 residues. V lost 4 bases and J 3 bases, leaving 13 bases between the germline ends. The germline V gene has CDR1 SGHRS and CDR2 YFSETQ. The DNA for the CDR3 is TGCGCCAGCAGCCCGTCGACCGCTTACTATGGCTACACCTTC. It codes for CASSPSTAYYGYTF.

This clone was picked up many times. The V call is TRBV19, the J call TRBJ1-6; D gene uncertain. The CDR3 loop spans 13 amino acids. V was pared by 2 bases and J by 9 bases, with 8 bases between. Germline V gives CDR1 LNHDA, CDR2 SQIVND (reference sequence). The CDR3, as DNA: TGTGCCAGTAGTATATCGGGGAGTTCACCCCTCCACTTT. Its protein is CASSISGSSPLHF. The entire variable domain, with the rest obtained from reference TRBV19 and TRBJ1-6, is as follows: DGGITQSPKYLFRKEGQNVTLSCEQNLNHDAMYWYRQDPGQGLRLIYYSQIVNDFQKGDIAEGYSVSREKKESFPLTVTSAQKNPTAFYLCASSISGSSPLHFGNGTRLTVT.

The rearrangement joins TRBV10-2 to TRBJ2-2; possibly TRBD2 for D (7 bases). This CDR3 comprises 19 residues. The V gene's germline CDR1 is WSHSY and CDR2 SAAADI. The V end was cut by 1 base, the J end by 2 bases, with 20 bases between. The CDR3 region is CASSEFGLEGGPNTGELFF. In DNA, the CDR3 is TGCGCCAGCAGTGAGTTTGGACTAGAGGGGGGGCCCAACACCGGGGAGCTGTTTTTT.

Turning to this clone: Within the sample, other DNA sequences also encode this same CDR3. V gene TRBV14 combines with J gene TRBJ2-3, with unresolved D. Germline values: CDR1 SGHDN, CDR2 FVKESK. The CDR3 covers 15 residues. V dropped 1 base and J dropped 2 bases, with 10 bases sitting between them. CDR3 protein: CASSQASQSTDTQYF. The CDR3 coding sequence is TGTGCCAGCAGCCAAGCATCACAGTCCACAGATACGCAGTATTTT.

To note about this clone: With a much larger clone just one base away, this may be a read error. The sample holds other DNA sequences that translate to the same CDR3. CDR3 residues: CSGSTLAGGTDTQYF. The DNA of the CDR3 is TGCAGTGGATCCACACTCGCGGGGGGAACAGATACGCAGTATTTT. This chain uses TRBV20-1 with TRBJ2-3; 8 nucleotides match TRBD2. CDR3 size: 15 residues. Germline loops: CDR1 DFQATT, CDR2 SNEGSKA (reference sequence). After removal of 7 bases from V and 3 bases from J, the junction contained 12 bases not matched to a gene.

This clone was detected ten times or more. The chain combines TRBV6-1 with TRBJ2-4; possibly TRBD2 for D (7 bases). CDR1 MNHNS and CDR2 SASEGT come from the germline V gene. The CDR3 has 14 amino acids. V was cut by 3 bases and J by 6 bases, with 12 bases left in between. The CDR3 nucleotides are TGTGCCAGCAGTGACGGGGGGCCGGGAAACATTCAGTACTTC. It codes for CASSDGGPGNIQYF.

There are many counts of this clone. The chain is built from TRBV4-2 and TRBJ2-7; tentative D call: TRBD1 (5 bases). Per germline, CDR1 LGHNA and CDR2 YNFKEQ. Trimming left V 1 base short and J 2 bases short, with 12 bases between. This CDR3 is built from 15 residues. The CDR3 DNA reads as TGTGCCAGCAGCCAAGCTTGGGGCGGAGCCTACGAGCAGTACTTC. It is translated as CASSQAWGGAYEQYF.

This clone came up many times. This chain connects TRBV4-2 to TRBJ1-1; possible D gene TRBD1, 5 bases. The germline gives CDR1 LGHNA, CDR2 YNFKEQ. The V end lost 0 bases, the J end lost 12 bases, and 14 bases lay between the germline ends. This CDR3 spans 13 amino acids. The CDR3 sequence: CASSQEGWGMTFF. The DNA for the CDR3 is TGTGCCAGCAGCCAAGAGGGGTGGGGGATGACTTTCTTT.